The T cell receptor beta chain described here comes from a study of T cells in Graves' hyperthyroidism and ophthalmopathy. Study as a whole: Initial diagnosis, before any treatment, was when peripheral blood was collected.

This clonotype was seen at least ten times. Amplified regions were TCR beta CDR3 sequences from RNA transcripts. The primer set for the first-round RT-PCR of the TCR CDR3 was HTBI. TCRdb processed the multiplex PCR reads anew with MiXCR; each CDR3 protein has one entry. Altogether about 500,000 distinct CDR3 sequences are present, 15% to 20% being singletons, with the ten largest covering approximately 32%. CDR1 and CDR2 from the germline V gene are SGHTA and FQGNSA. This CDR3 is 15 amino acids long. After removal of 2 bases from V and 4 bases from J, the junction contained 2 bases not matched to a gene.

The V call is TRBV7-2, the J call TRBJ2-1; 10 bases align to TRBD1. Sequenced material: blood. This clonotype was obtained from a woman in her twenties or thirties with Graves' ophthalmopathy. In DNA form, the CDR3 reads TGTGCCAGCAGCTTATGGACAGGGGGTTACAATGAGCAGTTCTTC. Translated: CASSLWTGGYNEQFF. The full variable domain, in which reference TRBV7-2 and TRBJ2-1 provide the parts outside the CDR3, is GAGVSQSPSNKVTEKGKDVELRCDPISGHTALYWYRQSLGQGLEFLIYFQGNSAPDKSGLPSDRFSAERTGGSVSTLTIQRTQQEDSAVYLCASSLWTGGYNEQFFGPGTRLTVL.